These 3 T cell receptor beta chains share one sample of origin, sequenced in a study of blood T cell repertoires in COVID-19. Assay used: immunoSEQ multiplex PCR; TCRdb lists only in-frame clones, some missing. The sample yields about 160,000 clones, roughly 93% seen once. The specimen sequenced was peripheral blood. These receptors were obtained from a young man with acute or convalescent COVID-19.

This clone occurred a few times. Here the CDR3 reads CASNRAGEGTGELFF. The CDR3 nucleotides are TGTGCCAGCAATAGAGCGGGAGAGGGTACCGGGGAGCTGTTTTTT. The chain combines TRBV3-1 (or the pseudogene TRBV3-2) with TRBJ2-2; 8 nucleotides agree with TRBD2. After removal of 7 bases from V and 5 bases from J, the junction contained 9 bases not matched to a gene. Germline lookup yields CDR1 LGHDT and CDR2 YNNKEL (reference sequence). The CDR3 is 15 residues long.

The chain uses TRBV6-5 and TRBJ1-3, with 8 bases matching TRBD1. This CDR3 has 16 residues. Germline lookup yields CDR1 MNHEY and CDR2 SVGAGI. V shed 4 bases, J shed 0 bases, and the junction held 5 bases outside the gene matches. CDR3 in amino acids: CASSLTGGSSGNTIYF. In DNA form, the CDR3 reads TGTGCCAGCAGTTTAACAGGGGGGAGCTCTGGAAACACCATATATTTT.

V gene TRBV11-2 combines with J gene TRBJ1-1; 7 bases line up with TRBD1. Germline CDR1 SGHAT, CDR2 FQNNGV. After removal of 3 bases from V and 10 bases from J, the junction contained 5 bases not matched to a gene. The CDR3 spans 12 residues. The CDR3 sequence: CASSFGGGRAFF. The CDR3 bases are TGTGCCAGCAGCTTTGGAGGGGGCAGAGCTTTCTTT.